Below, 17 T cell receptor beta chains from the same sample are listed, as sequenced in a study of cytomegalovirus exposure and HLA in healthy donors. Clones were sequenced by immunoSEQ multiplex PCR, and TCRdb holds only the in-frame ones, with some missing. The sample lists more than 85,000 clones; approximately 89% were seen once. The sequenced sample was PBMCs. Receptors originate from a woman younger than 35 in good health and CMV-seronegative.

The rearrangement joins TRBV6-5 to TRBJ2-1; TRBD1 is a possible D gene (6 bases). The V end lost 6 bases, the J end lost 9 bases, and 18 bases lay between the germline ends. Germline V lookup: CDR1 MNHEY, CDR2 SVGAGI. CDR3 length equals 14 residues. As DNA, the CDR3 is TGTGCCAGCAGCCGCGATAACCGACAGGCTGAGCAGTTCTTC. This translates into CASSRDNRQAEQFF.

The chain joins TRBV2 to TRBJ2-1; 7 bases are a match to TRBD2. CDR1 and CDR2 from the germline V gene are SNHLY and FYNNEI. With V trimmed by 10 bases and J by 4 bases, 10 bases remained unmatched. The CDR3 loop spans 14 amino acids. The CDR3 reads CAMGGRGTYNEQFF. In nucleotides, the CDR3 is TGTGCCATGGGAGGGCGCGGGACGTACAATGAGCAGTTCTTC.

V gene TRBV4-3 combines with J gene TRBJ1-2, with D perhaps matching TRBD1 (5 bases). This CDR3 region has 17 residues. V was clipped by 3 bases and J by 2 bases, with 19 bases between them. Germline CDR1 is LGHNA and CDR2 is YSLEER. The CDR3 loop reads CASSHPGDGGLNYGYTF. The DNA for the CDR3 is TGCGCCAGCAGCCACCCGGGGGACGGGGGATTAAACTATGGCTACACCTTC.

This clone was seen only once. J is TRBJ2-7 and V is TRBV4-1; 9 bases agree with TRBD2. Germline CDR1 and CDR2: MGHRA and YSYEKL. This CDR3 is 15 amino acids long. V shed 1 base and J 4 bases; nucleotides not matched to a gene: 5. CDR3 sequence reads: CASSQAGGGAYEQYF. In nucleotides, the CDR3 is TGCGCCAGCAGCCAAGCGGGCGGGGGGGCATACGAGCAGTACTTC.

V usage is TRBV6-4 and J usage is TRBJ1-1, with 9 bases lining up with TRBD1. The CDR3 has 13 amino acids. J lost 6 bases, V lost 6 bases, and 5 bases had no gene match. Germline-derived CDR1 and CDR2 are MRHNA and SNTAGT. The CDR3 DNA reads as TGTGCCAGCAGCCCGGGACAGGGAGCTGAAGCTTTCTTT. It encodes CASSPGQGAEAFF.

V and J are TRBV10-2 and TRBJ2-7; D remains ambiguous. CDR3 size: 14 residues. V lost 0 bases, J lost 3 bases, and 9 bases lay in between. Germline V gene lookup returns CDR1 WSHSY and CDR2 SAAADI. CDR3 in amino acids: CASSESGLGYEQYF. The DNA of the CDR3 is TGCGCCAGCAGTGAGTCTGGGCTCGGCTACGAGCAGTACTTC.

This chain links TRBV6-1 with TRBJ1-2, with 7 bases lining up with TRBD1. V gave up 8 bases and J gave up 7 bases; unmatched junction bases: 10. The CDR3 runs to 13 residues. Germline-derived CDR1 and CDR2 are MNHNS and SASEGT. This CDR3 is CASYPYRGVGYTF. The CDR3 nucleotides are TGTGCCAGCTATCCGTACAGGGGCGTTGGCTACACCTTC.

The chain has TRBV9 and TRBJ2-7; TRBD2 aligns across 8 bases. Germline CDR1 and CDR2: SGDLS and YYNGEE. After removal of 3 bases from V and 0 bases from J, the junction contained 11 bases not matched to a gene. This CDR3 has 17 amino acids. In DNA form, the CDR3 reads TGTGCCAGCAGCGGAGGTGGGGGACTAGGAAGCTCCTACGAGCAGTACTTC. Translated, it gives CASSGGGGLGSSYEQYF.

The chain employs TRBV4-3 and TRBJ2-2, with TRBD2 matching over 10 bases. Germline V gene sequence: CDR1 LGHNA, CDR2 YSLEER. The V segment lost 4 bases and the J segment 6 bases; nucleotides outside the gene matches: 11. The CDR3 is 17 residues long. The CDR3 reads CASSPGVVAGGSGELFF. The CDR3 DNA reads TGCGCCAGCAGCCCCGGGGTGGTAGCGGGAGGTTCCGGGGAGCTGTTTTTT.

The rearrangement uses TRBV4-2 and TRBJ2-1; TRBD2 agrees at 9 bases. Trimming took 1 base from V and 4 from J; bases not matched to a gene: 14. CDR1 is LGHNA, CDR2 YNFKEQ, per germline. The CDR3 has 19 residues. The CDR3 sequence is CASSQVRLRAGGLYNEQFF. CDR3 coding DNA: TGTGCCAGCAGCCAAGTAAGGTTGAGAGCGGGGGGTCTGTACAATGAGCAGTTCTTC.

This clone came up once. V is TRBV19 and J is TRBJ2-7, with no clear D. This CDR3 spans 13 amino acids. V was pared by 7 bases and J by 5 bases, with 15 bases between. Germline CDR1 and CDR2: LNHDA and SQIVND (reference sequence). CDR3 sequence: CASMAADTDEQYF. DNA of the CDR3: TGTGCCAGTATGGCGGCAGATACTGACGAGCAGTACTTC.

The chain is built from TRBV5-1 and TRBJ2-1; D remains ambiguous. Germline V gene lookup returns CDR1 SGHRS and CDR2 YFSETQ. V was pared by 0 bases and J by 6 bases, with 7 bases between. The CDR3 consists of 13 residues. CDR3 bases: TGCGCCAGCAGCTTGGCCGCGGTCAATGAGCAGTTCTTC. Translation: CASSLAAVNEQFF.

The genes are TRBV28 and TRBJ2-4; perhaps TRBD1 as D (6 bases). CDR3 size: 14 residues. V was clipped by 1 base and J by 7 bases, with 11 bases between them. Germline assignment: CDR1 MDHEN and CDR2 SYDVKM. The CDR3 DNA sequence: TGTGCCAGCAGTTTATCGTCAGGGGTGAACATTCAGTACTTC. Encoded protein: CASSLSSGVNIQYF.

For the CDR3, the DNA is TGTGCCAGCAGTTCTCCCGGACAGGGGGCCTATGGGGAGCAGTACTTC. Protein sequence: CASSSPGQGAYGEQYF. The chain recombines TRBV28 with TRBJ2-7; TRBD1 matches 11 bases. The junction had 12 bases not matched to a gene; V was cut back by 4 bases and J by 7 bases. The CDR3 extends over 16 amino acids. Germline V gene lookup returns CDR1 MDHEN and CDR2 SYDVKM.

The chain links TRBV4-3 to TRBJ2-3, with 13 bases identical to TRBD2. V was clipped by 0 bases and J by 4 bases; unmatched bases: 1. Germline V gives CDR1 LGHNA, CDR2 YSLEER. The CDR3 loop spans 16 amino acids. CDR3 amino acids: CASSQDGLAGADTQYF. The CDR3 DNA reads TGCGCCAGCAGCCAAGATGGACTAGCGGGAGCAGATACGCAGTATTTT.

The genes are TRBV5-5 and TRBJ2-1; weak D call: TRBD1 (6 bases). Germline CDR1 reads SGHKS; CDR2 reads YYEKEE (reference sequence). Trimming cost V 4 bases and J 7 bases, with 15 bases left between them. CDR3 length equals 14 residues. The CDR3 region has the DNA TGTGCCAGCAGCCGTCACAGGGAACTAAATGAGCAGTTCTTC. This sequence encodes CASSRHRELNEQFF.

The chain has TRBV28 and TRBJ2-3; 7 positions match TRBD1. This CDR3 spans 14 amino acids. J lost 6 bases, V lost 3 bases, and 6 bases had no gene match. Germline CDR1 is MDHEN and CDR2 is SYDVKM. Here the CDR3 DNA reads TGTGCCAGCAGTTTGGGGCAGGGGGTCGATACGCAGTATTTT. Translation gives CASSLGQGVDTQYF.